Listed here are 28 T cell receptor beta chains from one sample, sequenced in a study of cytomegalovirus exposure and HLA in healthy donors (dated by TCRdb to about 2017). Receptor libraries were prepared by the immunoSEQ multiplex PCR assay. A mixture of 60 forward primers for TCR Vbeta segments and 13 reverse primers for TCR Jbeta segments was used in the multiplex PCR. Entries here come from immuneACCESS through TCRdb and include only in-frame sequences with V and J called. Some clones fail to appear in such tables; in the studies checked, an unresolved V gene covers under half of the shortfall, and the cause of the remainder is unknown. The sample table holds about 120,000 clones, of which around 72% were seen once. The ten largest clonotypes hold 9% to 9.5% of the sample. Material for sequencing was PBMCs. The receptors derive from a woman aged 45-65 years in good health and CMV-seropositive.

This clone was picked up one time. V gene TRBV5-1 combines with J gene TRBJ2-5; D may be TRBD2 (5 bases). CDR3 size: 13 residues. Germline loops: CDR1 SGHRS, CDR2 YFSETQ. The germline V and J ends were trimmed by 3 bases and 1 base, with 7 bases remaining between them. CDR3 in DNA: TGCGCCAGCAGCTCAGCGGTCCAAGAGACCCAGTACTTC. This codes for CASSSAVQETQYF.

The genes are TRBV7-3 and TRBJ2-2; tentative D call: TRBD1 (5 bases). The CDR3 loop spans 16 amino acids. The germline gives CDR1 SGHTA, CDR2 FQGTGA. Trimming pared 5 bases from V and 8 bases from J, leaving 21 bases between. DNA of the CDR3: TGTGCCAGCAGCGCACAACCCCCCGGCAGGGAAGGGGAGCTGTTTTTT. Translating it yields CASSAQPPGREGELFF. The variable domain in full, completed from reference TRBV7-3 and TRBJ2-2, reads GAGVSQTPSNKVTEKGKYVELRCDPISGHTALYWYRQSLGQGPEFLIYFQGTGAADDSGLPNDRFFAVRPEGSVSTLKIQRTERGDSAVYLCASSAQPPGREGELFFGEGSRLTVL.

The CDR3 DNA reads TGTGCCAGCAGTAGACAGGGATCTGGCTACACCTTC. Translation: CASSRQGSGYTF. This chain connects TRBV2 to TRBJ1-2; 7 nucleotides align to TRBD1. The CDR3 contains 12 residues. Germline loops: CDR1 SNHLY, CDR2 FYNNEI. V shed 5 bases and J 7 bases; nucleotides not matched to a gene: 4.

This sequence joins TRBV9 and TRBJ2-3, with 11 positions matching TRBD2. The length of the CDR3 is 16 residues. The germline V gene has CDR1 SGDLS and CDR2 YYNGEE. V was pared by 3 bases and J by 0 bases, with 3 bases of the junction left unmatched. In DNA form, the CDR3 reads TGTGCCAGCAGCGGGGGACTAGCGGCCAGCACAGATACGCAGTATTTT. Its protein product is CASSGGLAASTDTQYF.

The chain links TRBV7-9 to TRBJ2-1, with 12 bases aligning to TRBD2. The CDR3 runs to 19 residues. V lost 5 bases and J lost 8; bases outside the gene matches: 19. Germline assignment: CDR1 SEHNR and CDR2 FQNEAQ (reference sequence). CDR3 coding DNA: TGTGCCAGCAGCCGTGGTACTAGCGGGAGGAGGGTGCGACGGGATGAGCAGTTCTTC. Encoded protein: CASSRGTSGRRVRRDEQFF.

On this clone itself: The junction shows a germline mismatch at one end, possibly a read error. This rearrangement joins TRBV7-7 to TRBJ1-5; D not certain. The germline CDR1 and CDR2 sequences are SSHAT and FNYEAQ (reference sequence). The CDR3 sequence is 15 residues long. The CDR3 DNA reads TGTGCTAGCAGCTTAGCCATCCATAGCAATCAGCCCCAGCATTTT. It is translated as CASSLAIHSNQPQHF.

The CDR3 DNA sequence: TGCGCCAGCAGCCAAGGGGGACTAGCGGGCTACTACGAGCAGTACTTC. Amino acids: CASSQGGLAGYYEQYF. The chain employs TRBV4-1 and TRBJ2-7; 12 bases fit TRBD2. The CDR3 runs to 16 residues. Germline CDR1 MGHRA, CDR2 YSYEKL. Trimming cost V 1 base and J 3 bases; bases outside gene matches: 4.

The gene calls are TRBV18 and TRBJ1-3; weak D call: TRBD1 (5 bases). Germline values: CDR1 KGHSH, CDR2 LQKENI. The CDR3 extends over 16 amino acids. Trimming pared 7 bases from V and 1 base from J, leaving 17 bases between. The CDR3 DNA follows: TGTGCCAGCTTTGCGGGACCGAACTCTTCTGGAAACACCATATATTTT. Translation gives CASFAGPNSSGNTIYF.

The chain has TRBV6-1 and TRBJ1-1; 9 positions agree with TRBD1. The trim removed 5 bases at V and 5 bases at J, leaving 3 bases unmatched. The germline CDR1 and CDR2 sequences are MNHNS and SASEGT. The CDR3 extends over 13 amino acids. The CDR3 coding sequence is TGTGCCAGCAGTTCGACAGGGGGGACTGAAGCTTTCTTT. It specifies CASSSTGGTEAFF.

CDR3 residues: CASSSGYQETQYF. The CDR3 coding sequence is TGCGCCAGCAGCTCGGGGTACCAAGAGACCCAGTACTTC. This sequence joins TRBV5-1 and TRBJ2-5; D might be TRBD2 (5 bases). The germline V and J ends were trimmed by 3 bases and 0 bases, with 6 bases remaining between them. Germline values: CDR1 SGHRS, CDR2 YFSETQ. This CDR3 is built from 13 residues.

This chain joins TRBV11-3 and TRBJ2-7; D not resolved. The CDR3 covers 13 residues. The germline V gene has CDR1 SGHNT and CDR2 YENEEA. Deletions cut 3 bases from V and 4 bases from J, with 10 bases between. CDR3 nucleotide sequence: TGTGCCAGCAGCTTCGGCGCAGCGTACGAGCAGTACTTC. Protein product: CASSFGAAYEQYF.

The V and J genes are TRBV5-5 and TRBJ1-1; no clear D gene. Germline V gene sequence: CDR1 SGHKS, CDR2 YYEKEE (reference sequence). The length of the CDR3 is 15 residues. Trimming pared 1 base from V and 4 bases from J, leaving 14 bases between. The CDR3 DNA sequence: TGTGCCAGCAGCTTGACTAGCAAAGTTGTCACTGAAGCTTTCTTT. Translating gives CASSLTSKVVTEAFF.

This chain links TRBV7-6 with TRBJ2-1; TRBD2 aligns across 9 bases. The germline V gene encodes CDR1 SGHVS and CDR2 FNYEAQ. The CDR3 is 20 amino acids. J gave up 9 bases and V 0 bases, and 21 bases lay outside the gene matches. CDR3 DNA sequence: TGTGCCAGCAGCTTAGCGGTTGGGCTAGCGGGACCACTTCCGTCCAGTGAGCAGTTCTTC. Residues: CASSLAVGLAGPLPSSEQFF.

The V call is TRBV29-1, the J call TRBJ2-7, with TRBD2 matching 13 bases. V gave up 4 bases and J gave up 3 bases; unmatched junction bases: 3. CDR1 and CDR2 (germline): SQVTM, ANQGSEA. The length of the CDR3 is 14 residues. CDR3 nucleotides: TGCAGCGTTGGGTGGACTAGCGGGAGCTACGAGCAGTACTTC. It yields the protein CSVGWTSGSYEQYF.

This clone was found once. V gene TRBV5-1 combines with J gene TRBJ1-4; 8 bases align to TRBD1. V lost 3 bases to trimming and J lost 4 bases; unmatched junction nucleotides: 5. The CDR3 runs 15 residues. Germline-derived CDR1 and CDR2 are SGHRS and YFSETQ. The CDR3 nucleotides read TGCGCCAGCAGCTCAACGGGACAGGTTAATGAAAAACTGTTTTTT. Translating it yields CASSSTGQVNEKLFF.

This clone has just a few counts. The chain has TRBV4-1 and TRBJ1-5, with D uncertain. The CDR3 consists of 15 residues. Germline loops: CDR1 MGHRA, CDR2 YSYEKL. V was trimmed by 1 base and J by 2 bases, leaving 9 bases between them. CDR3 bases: TGCGCCAGCAGCCAAGCAGATTTGGGCAATCAGCCCCAGCATTTT. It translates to CASSQADLGNQPQHF.

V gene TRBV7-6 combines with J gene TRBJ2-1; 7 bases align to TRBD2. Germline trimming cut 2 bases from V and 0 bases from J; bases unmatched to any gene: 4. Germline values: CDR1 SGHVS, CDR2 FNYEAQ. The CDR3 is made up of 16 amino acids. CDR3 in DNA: TGTGCCAGCAGCTTATCTCCGGGGGGCTCCTACAATGAGCAGTTCTTC. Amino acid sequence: CASSLSPGGSYNEQFF.

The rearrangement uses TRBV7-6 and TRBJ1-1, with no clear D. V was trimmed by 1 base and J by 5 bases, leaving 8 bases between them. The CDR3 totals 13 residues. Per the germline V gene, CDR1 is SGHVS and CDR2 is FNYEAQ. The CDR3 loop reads CASSLGFTTEAFF. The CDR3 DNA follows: TGTGCCAGCAGCTTAGGTTTCACTACTGAAGCTTTCTTT.

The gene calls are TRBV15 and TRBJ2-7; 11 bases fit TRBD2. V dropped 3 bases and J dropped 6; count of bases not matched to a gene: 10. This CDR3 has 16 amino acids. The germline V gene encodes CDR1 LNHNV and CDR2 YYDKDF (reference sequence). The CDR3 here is CATSSAGGLAGSEQYF. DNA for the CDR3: TGTGCCACCAGCAGCGCCGGCGGACTAGCGGGTTCCGAGCAGTACTTC.

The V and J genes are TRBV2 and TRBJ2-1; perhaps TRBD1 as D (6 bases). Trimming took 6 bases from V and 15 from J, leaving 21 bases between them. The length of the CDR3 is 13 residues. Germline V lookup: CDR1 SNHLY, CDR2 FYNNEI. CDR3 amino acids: CASRGAVFSGPFF. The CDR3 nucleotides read TGTGCCAGCAGGGGGGCGGTATTCAGTGGGCCGTTCTTC.

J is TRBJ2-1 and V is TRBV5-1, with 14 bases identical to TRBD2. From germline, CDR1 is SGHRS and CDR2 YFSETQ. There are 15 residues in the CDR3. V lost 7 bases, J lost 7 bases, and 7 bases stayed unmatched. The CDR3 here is CASGGLAGASNEQFF. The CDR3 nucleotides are TGCGCCAGCGGGGGACTAGCGGGAGCTTCGAATGAGCAGTTCTTC.

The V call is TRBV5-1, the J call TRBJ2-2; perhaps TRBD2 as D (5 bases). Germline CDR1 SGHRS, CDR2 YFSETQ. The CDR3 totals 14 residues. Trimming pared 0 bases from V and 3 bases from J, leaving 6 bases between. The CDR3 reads CASSLAGDTGELFF. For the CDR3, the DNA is TGCGCCAGCAGCTTGGCCGGGGACACCGGGGAGCTGTTTTTT.

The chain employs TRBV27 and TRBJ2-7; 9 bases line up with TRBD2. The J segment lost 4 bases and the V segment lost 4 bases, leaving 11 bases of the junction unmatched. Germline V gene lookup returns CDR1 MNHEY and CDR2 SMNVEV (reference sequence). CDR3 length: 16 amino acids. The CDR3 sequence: CASSWAGLAGPYEQYF. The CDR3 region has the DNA TGTGCCAGCAGTTGGGCCGGGCTAGCGGGACCTTACGAGCAGTACTTC.

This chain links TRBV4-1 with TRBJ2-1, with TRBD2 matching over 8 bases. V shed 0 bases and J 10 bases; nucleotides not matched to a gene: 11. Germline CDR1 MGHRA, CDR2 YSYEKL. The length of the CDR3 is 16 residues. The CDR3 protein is CASSQEGSGGFGEQFF. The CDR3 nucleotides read TGCGCCAGCAGCCAAGAGGGGTCGGGAGGGTTCGGGGAGCAGTTCTTC.

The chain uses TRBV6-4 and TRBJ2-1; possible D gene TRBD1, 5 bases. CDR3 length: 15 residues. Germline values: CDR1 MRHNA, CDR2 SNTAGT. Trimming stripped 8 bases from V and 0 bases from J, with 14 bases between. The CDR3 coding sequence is TGTGCCAGCGGGCGACAGTATAGCTCCTACAATGAGCAGTTCTTC. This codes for CASGRQYSSYNEQFF.

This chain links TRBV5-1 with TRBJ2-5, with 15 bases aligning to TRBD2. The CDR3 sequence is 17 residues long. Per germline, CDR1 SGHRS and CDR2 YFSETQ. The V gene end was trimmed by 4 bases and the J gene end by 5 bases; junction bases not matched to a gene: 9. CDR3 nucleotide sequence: TGCGCCAGCAGCGAGGGACTAGCGGGAGGCTTAAGGGAGACCCAGTACTTC. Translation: CASSEGLAGGLRETQYF.

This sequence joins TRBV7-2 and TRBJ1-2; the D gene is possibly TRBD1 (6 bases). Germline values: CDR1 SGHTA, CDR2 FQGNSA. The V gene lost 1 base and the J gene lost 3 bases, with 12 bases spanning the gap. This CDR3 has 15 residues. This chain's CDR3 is CASSLVPGDYYGYTF. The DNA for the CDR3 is TGTGCCAGCAGCTTAGTGCCAGGGGATTACTATGGCTACACCTTC.

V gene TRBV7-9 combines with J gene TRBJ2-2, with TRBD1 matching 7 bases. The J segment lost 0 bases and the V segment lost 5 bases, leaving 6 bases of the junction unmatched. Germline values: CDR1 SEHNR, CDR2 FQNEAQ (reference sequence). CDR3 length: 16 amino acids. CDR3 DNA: TGTGCCAGCAGCGGACGACAGGGCTCGAACACCGGGGAGCTGTTTTTT. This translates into CASSGRQGSNTGELFF.